This TCR beta chain was documented in a study of shared clonotypes between healthy human individuals. Study-level information: The donors, two women and three men, were aged 18 to 49. The study, taken as a whole, reports: Estimated richness was generally greater in naive than memory subsets. Clonotypes which were not shared had lower generation probabilities than clonotypes that all four donors shared.

In regard to this clone: Its specificity is not known.

Germline CDR1 reads MDHEN; CDR2 reads SYDVKM. The CDR3 totals 16 residues. V was clipped by 6 bases and J by 7 bases; unmatched bases: 10. CD45RO-negative CD8 cells positively selected for CCR7 made up the naive population, which excluded terminally differentiated effector memory CD45RA+ cells. As handled by the study authors: ImmunoSEQ junction-only sequences lacked quality scores, so their filtering differed. Repertoires were generated with immunoSEQ multiplex PCR, while TCRdb's copy carries only in-frame clones and drops some. The D gene and trimming were derived from the DNA, and the V and J assignments and clone size from that table. The table has about 2.1 million clones, roughly 93% seen once.

Input material: naive CD8+ T cells from PBMCs. The genes are TRBV28 and TRBJ2-2; 11 nucleotides line up with TRBD1. The sequence derives from a young man in good health. Some clones in this sample may be carry-over from other donors' samples. CDR3 protein: CASSHGTGGRFGELFF. As DNA, the CDR3 is TGTGCCAGCAGCCATGGGACAGGGGGACGGTTCGGGGAGCTGTTTTTT. The full variable domain, in which reference TRBV28 and TRBJ2-2 provide the parts outside the CDR3, is DVKVTQSSRYLVKRTGEKVFLECVQDMDHENMFWYRQDPGLGLRLIYFSYDVKMKEKGDIPEGYSVSREKKERFSLILESASTNQTSMYLCASSHGTGGRFGELFFGEGSRLTVL.